This passage covers 15 T cell receptor beta chains from one sample sequenced in a study of cytomegalovirus exposure and HLA in healthy donors. The PCR was carried out with 60 Vbeta primers and 13 Jbeta primers. The table came from immunoSEQ multiplex PCR; TCRdb's copy has only in-frame clones and leaves some out. The table includes about 90,000 clones, over 60% detected once. Sequencing was carried out using PBMCs. These receptors came from a woman in her thirties or forties in good health and CMV-seropositive.

V is TRBV28 and J is TRBJ2-7; D call uncertain. This CDR3 region has 11 residues. Germline values: CDR1 MDHEN, CDR2 SYDVKM. V was shortened by 5 bases and J by 3 bases, with 5 bases between the two germline ends. The CDR3 bases are TGTGCCAGCAGTCAGGTCTACGAGCAGTACTTC. This encodes CASSQVYEQYF. Combining the CDR3 with reference TRBV28 and TRBJ2-7 gives the whole variable domain DVKVTQSSRYLVKRTGEKVFLECVQDMDHENMFWYRQDPGLGLRLIYFSYDVKMKEKGDIPEGYSVSREKKERFSLILESASTNQTSMYLCASSQVYEQYFGPGTRLTVT.

V usage is TRBV11-3 and J usage is TRBJ2-5; TRBD2 aligns across 15 bases. Germline lookup yields CDR1 SGHNT and CDR2 YENEEA. Germline trimming cut 4 bases from V and 5 bases from J; bases unmatched to any gene: 5. The CDR3 totals 16 residues. DNA for the CDR3: TGTGCCAGCAGCTCGGGACTAGCGGGAGGAGCGGAGACCCAGTACTTC. Protein sequence: CASSSGLAGGAETQYF.

The chain joins TRBV6-5 to TRBJ2-1; 7 nucleotides match TRBD2. Germline CDR1 MNHEY, CDR2 SVGAGI. Trimming cost V 2 bases and J 9 bases; bases outside gene matches: 10. The CDR3 has 15 amino acids. CDR3 loop: CASSYLRGGPFEQFF. In DNA form, the CDR3 reads TGTGCCAGCAGTTACCTGAGGGGAGGGCCCTTTGAGCAGTTCTTC.

The gene calls are TRBV11-1 and TRBJ2-5; TRBD1 aligns across 9 bases. This CDR3 spans 13 amino acids. V shed 6 bases, J shed 7 bases, and the junction held 6 bases outside the gene matches. The germline gives CDR1 SGHAT, CDR2 FQDESV (reference sequence). The CDR3 DNA reads TGTGCCAGCAGACACGGACAGGGGCCGACCCAGTACTTC. Translated: CASRHGQGPTQYF.

This chain links TRBV25-1 with TRBJ1-4; D is possibly TRBD1 (5 bases). The germline gives CDR1 MGHDK, CDR2 SYGVNS. This CDR3 comprises 16 residues. V was shortened by 3 bases and J by 5 bases, with 16 bases between the two germline ends. For the CDR3, the DNA is TGTGCCAGCAGTGATACCCGCAGGGTAGGGAATGAAAAACTGTTTTTT. Translation: CASSDTRRVGNEKLFF.

The chain recombines TRBV5-1 with TRBJ2-7; weak D call: TRBD1 (5 bases). This CDR3 spans 16 amino acids. Germline CDR1 SGHRS, CDR2 YFSETQ. Trimming took 4 bases from V and 1 from J, leaving 18 bases between them. The CDR3 reads CASSRLNTGGSYEQYF. DNA of the CDR3: TGCGCCAGCAGCCGACTTAATACAGGTGGGTCCTACGAGCAGTACTTC.

This clone showed up just once. The chain employs TRBV4-1 and TRBJ2-3; 7 bases fit TRBD2. The ends lost 5 bases at V and 1 base at J; junction bases unmatched: 12. The CDR3 sequence is 17 residues long. Germline assignment: CDR1 MGHRA and CDR2 YSYEKL. CDR3 sequence: CASSIQPPTSGTDTQYF. CDR3 nucleotide sequence: TGCGCCAGCAGCATCCAACCACCTACTAGCGGCACAGATACGCAGTATTTT.

This rearrangement joins TRBV19 to TRBJ2-5, with D possibly being TRBD1 (6 bases). The V end was cut by 7 bases, the J end by 5 bases, with 17 bases between. The CDR3 length is 14 residues. In germline, CDR1 is LNHDA, CDR2 SQIVND (reference sequence). The CDR3 reads CASTQGSVGETQYF. As DNA, the CDR3 is TGTGCCAGTACCCAGGGGTCCGTGGGGGAGACCCAGTACTTC.

This clone was counted once. V and J are TRBV27 and TRBJ2-7, with unresolved D. Germline V gene lookup returns CDR1 MNHEY and CDR2 SMNVEV (reference sequence). Trimming removed 2 bases at V and 0 bases at J, with 5 bases between. This CDR3 is built from 13 residues. CDR3 in DNA: TGTGCCAGCAGTTTAGAGGTCTCCTACGAGCAGTACTTC. Its protein product is CASSLEVSYEQYF.

The chain links TRBV11-2 to TRBJ2-2, with 7 nucleotides matching TRBD1. V dropped 6 bases and J dropped 0; count of bases not matched to a gene: 13. CDR1 and CDR2 from the germline V gene are SGHAT and FQNNGV. CDR3 length equals 18 residues. The DNA of the CDR3 is TGTGCCAGCAGGCGTCCGGGACAGACGATTTCGAACACCGGGGAGCTGTTTTTT. As protein: CASRRPGQTISNTGELFF.

This chain connects TRBV6-1 to TRBJ2-3; 7 nucleotides match TRBD2. Trimming removed 2 bases from V and 4 bases from J; junction bases left unmatched: 12. Germline V gives CDR1 MNHNS, CDR2 SASEGT. CDR3 size: 17 residues. This chain's CDR3 is CASSESRGWERSDTQYF. The CDR3 DNA is TGTGCCAGCAGTGAATCGCGGGGGTGGGAGAGGTCAGATACGCAGTATTTT.

This rearrangement joins TRBV11-2 to TRBJ2-5, with a possible D match to TRBD2 (5 bases). Trimming took 4 bases from V and 7 from J, leaving 16 bases between them. Germline V lookup: CDR1 SGHAT, CDR2 FQNNGV. The CDR3 is 14 residues long. CDR3 DNA: TGTGCCAGCAGCTCCGGGAATCCAAGAGTGACCCAGTACTTC. Amino acids: CASSSGNPRVTQYF.

This clone was detected only once. J is TRBJ1-1 and V is TRBV29-1, with D possibly TRBD1 on 5 matching bases. Deletions cut 7 bases from V and 5 bases from J, with 14 bases between. CDR3 length equals 12 residues. Germline V gene lookup returns CDR1 SQVTM and CDR2 ANQGSEA. Here the CDR3 DNA reads TGCAGCGGGGGGGATGGGGGGACTGAAGCTTTCTTT. It translates to CSGGDGGTEAFF.

V is TRBV4-1 and J is TRBJ2-7; 9 bases line up with TRBD1. The germline V gene has CDR1 MGHRA and CDR2 YSYEKL. V was clipped by 4 bases and J by 2 bases; unmatched bases: 12. The CDR3 is made up of 17 amino acids. DNA for the CDR3: TGCGCCAGCAGCCGACTTGGCGGGACAGGGTTAGCCTACGAGCAGTACTTC. Translating it yields CASSRLGGTGLAYEQYF.

This clone was recorded a few times. V is TRBV7-9 and J is TRBJ1-1; 8 nucleotides align to TRBD1. Germline V gene lookup returns CDR1 SEHNR and CDR2 FQNEAQ (reference sequence). The CDR3 totals 14 residues. The junction had 3 bases not matched to a gene; V was cut back by 3 bases and J by 3 bases. CDR3 in amino acids: CASSFQTGDTEAFF. The CDR3 nucleotides read TGTGCCAGCAGCTTTCAGACAGGGGACACTGAAGCTTTCTTT. Full variable domain (missing parts from reference TRBV7-9 and TRBJ1-1): DTGVSQNPRHKITKRGQNVTFRCDPISEHNRLYWYRQTLGQGPEFLTYFQNEAQLEKSRLLSDRFSAERPKGSFSTLEIQRTEQGDSAMYLCASSFQTGDTEAFFGQGTRLTVV.